The clone carrying this T cell receptor beta chain turned up a few times. Mouse germline and gene names are used. Read sequence stops 1 residue before the CDR3 end, and the germline J gene provides the missing end. Time point meaning: mouse harvest day 14 after allogeneic transplant. The graft held 10^6 splenic CD5+ T cells and 10^7 T-cell-depleted bone marrow cells. This sample is part of a study of tissue T cells after allogeneic stem cell transplantation. CDR1 and CDR2 (germline): GFQATS, STVNSAI. The CDR3 sequence is 14 residues long. With 0 bases removed from V and 0 bases from J, the gap between germline ends came to 7 bases. Clones were read by immunoSEQ multiplex PCR, and TCRdb kept only the in-frame ones, dropping some. Seen here are roughly 1,700 clones, nearly 45% observed once, and the top ten hold about 20%.

Material: gut tissue. This sequence joins TRBV20 and TRBJ2-4; unclear D gene. The sequence was obtained from a female BALB/c mouse given C57BL/6 T cells with graft-versus-host disease after an allogeneic hematopoietic cell transplant. This chain's CDR3 is CGAREWASQNTLYF. The sequenced CDR3 bases are TGTGGTGCTAGGGAATGGGCTAGTCAAAACACCTTGTAC.